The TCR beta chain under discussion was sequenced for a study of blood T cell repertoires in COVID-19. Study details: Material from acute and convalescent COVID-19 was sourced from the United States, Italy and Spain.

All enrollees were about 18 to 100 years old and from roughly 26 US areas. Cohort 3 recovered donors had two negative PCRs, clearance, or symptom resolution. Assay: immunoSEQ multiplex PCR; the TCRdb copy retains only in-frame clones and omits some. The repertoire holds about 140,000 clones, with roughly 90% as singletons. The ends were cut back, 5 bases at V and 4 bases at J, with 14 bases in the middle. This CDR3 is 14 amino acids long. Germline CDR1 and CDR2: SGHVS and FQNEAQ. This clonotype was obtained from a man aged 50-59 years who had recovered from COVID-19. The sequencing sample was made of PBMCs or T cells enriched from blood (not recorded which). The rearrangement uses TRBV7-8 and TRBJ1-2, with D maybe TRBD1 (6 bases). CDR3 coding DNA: TGTGCCAGCAGCCGGACCCGGGACATCTATGGCTACACCTTC. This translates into CASSRTRDIYGYTF.